The present entry profiles one TCR beta chain with its context. The data derive from a study of control samples from healthy donors and cancer patients. This CDR3 is built from 15 residues. V was pared by 4 bases and J by 0 bases, with 11 bases between. Looked up from germline, CDR1 is SGDLS and CDR2 is YYNGEE. Only in-frame clones appear in the TCRdb table, and some are missing; sequencing was by immunoSEQ multiplex PCR. This sample yields approximately 6,600 clones, of which approximately 72% are seen a single time; roughly 7% belongs to the top ten. The V and J genes are TRBV9 and TRBJ2-1; D may be TRBD1 (6 bases). This receptor was taken from a male donor with melanoma. Input material: formalin-fixed, paraffin-embedded tissue. CDR3 DNA: TGTGCCAGCAGCCTGGGGGCTAGCTCCTACAATGAGCAGTTCTTC. It codes for CASSLGASSYNEQFF.